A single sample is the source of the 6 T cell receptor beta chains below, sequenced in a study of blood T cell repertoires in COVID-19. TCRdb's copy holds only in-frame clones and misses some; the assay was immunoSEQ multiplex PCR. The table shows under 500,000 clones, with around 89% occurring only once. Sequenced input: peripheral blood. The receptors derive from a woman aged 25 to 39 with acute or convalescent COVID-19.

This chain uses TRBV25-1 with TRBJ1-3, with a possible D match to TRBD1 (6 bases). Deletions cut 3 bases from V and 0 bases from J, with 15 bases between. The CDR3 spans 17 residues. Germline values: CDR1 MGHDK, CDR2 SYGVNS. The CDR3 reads CASSDSSDRSSGNTIYF. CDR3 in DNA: TGTGCCAGCAGTGACTCCTCCGACAGGAGCTCTGGAAACACCATATATTTT.

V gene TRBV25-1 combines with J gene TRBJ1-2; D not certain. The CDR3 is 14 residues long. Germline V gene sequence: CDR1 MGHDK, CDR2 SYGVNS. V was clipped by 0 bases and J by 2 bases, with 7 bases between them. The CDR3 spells CASSEYSPNYGYTF. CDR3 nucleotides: TGTGCCAGCAGTGAATATAGTCCAAACTATGGCTACACCTTC.

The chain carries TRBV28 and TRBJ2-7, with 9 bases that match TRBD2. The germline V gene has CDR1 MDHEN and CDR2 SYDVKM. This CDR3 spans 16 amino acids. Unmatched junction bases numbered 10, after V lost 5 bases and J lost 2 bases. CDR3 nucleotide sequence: TGTGCCAGCAGTGCCGCGGGGGGGGATCTAACCTACGAGCAGTACTTC. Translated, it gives CASSAAGGDLTYEQYF.

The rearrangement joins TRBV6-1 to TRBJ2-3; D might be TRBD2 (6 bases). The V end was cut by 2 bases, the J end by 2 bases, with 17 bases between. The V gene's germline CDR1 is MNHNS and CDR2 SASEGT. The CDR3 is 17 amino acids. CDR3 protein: CASSEIRLASFTDTQYF. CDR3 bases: TGTGCCAGCAGTGAAATCCGGCTAGCGAGCTTCACAGATACGCAGTATTTT.

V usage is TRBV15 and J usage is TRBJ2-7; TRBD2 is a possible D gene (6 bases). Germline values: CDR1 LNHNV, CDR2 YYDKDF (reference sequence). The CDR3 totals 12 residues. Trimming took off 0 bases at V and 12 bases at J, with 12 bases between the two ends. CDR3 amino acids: CATSRDRGSGYF. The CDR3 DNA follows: TGTGCCACCAGCAGAGATCGGGGGTCGGGGTACTTC.

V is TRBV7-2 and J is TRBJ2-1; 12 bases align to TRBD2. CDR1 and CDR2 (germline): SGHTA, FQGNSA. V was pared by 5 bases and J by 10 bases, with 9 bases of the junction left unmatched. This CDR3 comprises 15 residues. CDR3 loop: CASSPTLAGGEEQFF. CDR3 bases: TGTGCCAGCAGCCCGACTCTAGCGGGGGGGGAAGAGCAGTTCTTC. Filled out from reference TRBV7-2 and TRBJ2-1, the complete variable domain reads GAGVSQSPSNKVTEKGKDVELRCDPISGHTALYWYRQSLGQGLEFLIYFQGNSAPDKSGLPSDRFSAERTGGSVSTLTIQRTQQEDSAVYLCASSPTLAGGEEQFFGPGTRLTVL.